Presented here are 6 T cell receptor beta chains from one specimen sequenced in a study of T-cell reconstitution after alpha-beta-depleted transplantation in children. Unique molecular identifiers were built into the TCRbeta library. TCRdb used MiXCR to reprocess the PCR reads, holding one entry per CDR3 protein. The profile shows some 200,000 distinct CDR3 sequences, around 7% of them singletons. The starting material was PBMCs from the stem cell graft donor, obtained from the stem cell graft. These receptors were taken from a human donor who donated a stem cell graft to a child with Wiskott-Aldrich syndrome.

This clonotype was found a few times. The chain couples TRBV5-1 to TRBJ2-3; tentative D call: TRBD2 (6 bases). The germline gives CDR1 SGHRS, CDR2 YFSETQ. The CDR3 consists of 14 residues. V lost 2 bases to trimming and J lost 4 bases, with 11 bases between them. CDR3 coding DNA: TGCGCCAGCAGCTTCGGCGGGAAGTCAGATACGCAGTATTTT. As protein: CASSFGGKSDTQYF.

This clonotype came up many times. The V call is TRBV12-3 or TRBV12-4, the J call TRBJ2-2, with 7 bases matching TRBD2. Trimming at V came to 8 bases and at J to 6 bases, leaving 6 bases not matched to a gene. The CDR3 is 13 residues long. The CDR3: CASALGRAGELFF. The CDR3, as DNA: TGTGCCAGCGCCCTAGGGAGGGCCGGGGAGCTGTTTTTT.

The chain employs TRBV3-1 and TRBJ1-6; a possible D gene is TRBD1 (5 bases). This CDR3 contains 14 residues. V was trimmed by 0 bases and J by 7 bases, leaving 7 bases between them. Germline V gene sequence: CDR1 LGHDT, CDR2 YNNKEL (reference sequence). CDR3 sequence (DNA): TGTGCCAGCAGCCAAGAGGGGGGAAATTCACCCCTCCACTTT. It specifies CASSQEGGNSPLHF.

This clonotype was detected many times. The CDR3 DNA reads TGTGCCACCAGCAGCGGAGAGGGCCACACAGATACGCAGTATTTT. Translating gives CATSSGEGHTDTQYF. The V and J genes are TRBV15 and TRBJ2-3; D is possibly TRBD2 (5 bases). The CDR3 is 15 amino acids. Germline CDR1 reads LNHNV; CDR2 reads YYDKDF (reference sequence). Between the trimmed V and J ends, which lost 3 bases and 2 bases, there was a span of 12 bases.

This clonotype was observed at least ten times. The chain couples TRBV3-1 to TRBJ2-1; D is unresolved. The V end was cut by 0 bases, the J end by 8 bases, with 14 bases between. CDR1 LGHDT and CDR2 YNNKEL come from the germline V gene (reference sequence). This CDR3 spans 15 amino acids. The CDR3 sequence: CASSQDFPDLDEQFF. CDR3 coding DNA: TGTGCCAGCAGCCAAGATTTTCCAGATCTCGATGAGCAGTTCTTC.

This clonotype was found many times. The V and J genes are TRBV7-2 and TRBJ2-1, with TRBD1 as a possible D gene (5 bases). Germline lookup yields CDR1 SGHTA and CDR2 FQGNSA. The CDR3 is 16 amino acids. V was pared by 10 bases and J by 0 bases, with 19 bases between. The CDR3 region is CATRLAGPSSYNEQFF. The CDR3 coding sequence is TGTGCCACCCGGTTGGCAGGGCCCAGCTCCTACAATGAGCAGTTCTTC.